One and the same sample provided the 32 T cell receptor beta chains below, sequenced in a study of blood T cells in healthy people across ages. Then a second PCR, running about 7 to 11 cycles, was carried out with a sample-barcoded 5' primer and a J-beta primer mix. Each CDR3 protein gets one entry after TCRdb re-called the 5' RACE reads with MiXCR. The table records some 860,000 distinct CDR3 sequences, roughly three fifths of them present only once. What was sequenced was blood. The receptors shown here come from a man aged 35-49 years in good health.

Only a few counts were recorded for this clonotype. Here the CDR3 DNA reads TGCAGCCATGGTGGATGGGGTCTCCAAGAGACCCAGTACTTC. Its protein is CSHGGWGLQETQYF. This chain joins TRBV29-1 and TRBJ2-5, with D unresolved. V lost 8 bases and J 1 base, leaving 17 bases between the germline ends. CDR1 SQVTM and CDR2 ANQGSEA come from the germline V gene. The CDR3 has 14 amino acids.

This clonotype was detected only a few times. This chain links TRBV5-1 with TRBJ2-1, with 7 bases aligning to TRBD1. Germline CDR1 SGHRS, CDR2 YFSETQ. This CDR3 region has 14 residues. V gave up 4 bases and J gave up 8 bases; unmatched junction bases: 9. This CDR3 reads CASSTRQGMDEQFF. CDR3 DNA sequence: TGCGCCAGCAGCACCCGACAGGGTATGGATGAGCAGTTCTTC. The full variable domain, in which reference TRBV5-1 and TRBJ2-1 provide the parts outside the CDR3, is KAGVTQTPRYLIKTRGQQVTLSCSPISGHRSVSWYQQTPGQGLQFLFEYFSETQRNKGNFPGRFSGRQFSNSRSEMNVSTLELGDSALYLCASSTRQGMDEQFFGPGTRLTVL.

This clonotype was observed a few times. The chain uses TRBV20-1 and TRBJ2-3, with a weak D call TRBD2 (6 bases). The CDR3 covers 15 residues. Germline V gene lookup returns CDR1 DFQATT and CDR2 SNEGSKA (reference sequence). V lost 0 bases, J lost 5 bases, and 15 bases lay in between. CDR3 sequence (DNA): TGCAGTGCTAGAGATTGGTCCGGGAGTGGAGATACGCAGTATTTT. Protein: CSARDWSGSGDTQYF.

CDR3 DNA: TGTGCCAGCAGTGCCTACCCAGGGGGTAGCTACACCTTC. Translating it yields CASSAYPGGSYTF. This sequence joins TRBV6-1 and TRBJ1-2; 7 nucleotides line up with TRBD1. Trimming cost V 4 bases and J 9 bases; bases outside gene matches: 8. Germline CDR1 is MNHNS and CDR2 is SASEGT. There are 13 residues in the CDR3.

This clonotype has just a few counts. This rearrangement joins TRBV7-2 to TRBJ2-1; TRBD2 matches at 10 bases. Per germline, CDR1 SGHTA and CDR2 FQGNSA. V was pared by 5 bases and J by 7 bases, with 11 bases of the junction left unmatched. CDR3 length: 16 amino acids. The CDR3 coding sequence is TGTGCCAGCAGCCCCCGTGTGGCTAGCGGGGGTAATGAGCAGTTCTTC. It is translated as CASSPRVASGGNEQFF.

The J gene is TRBJ2-3, the V gene TRBV6-5; TRBD2 aligns across 9 bases. The CDR3 totals 14 residues. In germline, CDR1 is MNHEY, CDR2 SVGAGI. V lost 6 bases to trimming and J lost 6 bases; unmatched junction nucleotides: 7. CDR3 nucleotide sequence: TGTGCCAGCAGAGAGCAGGGACTAGCTGATACGCAGTATTTT. This gives the protein CASREQGLADTQYF.

J is TRBJ2-5 and V is TRBV27, with 9 bases that match TRBD1. Germline V CDR1 and CDR2: MNHEY, SMNVEV (reference sequence). V shed 2 bases, J shed 11 bases, and the junction held 12 bases outside the gene matches. The CDR3 runs to 15 residues. CDR3 in DNA: TGTGCCAGCAGTTTAAGGGGACAGGGTACCGATGAGCAGTACTTC. Amino acid sequence: CASSLRGQGTDEQYF.

The chain's CDR3 is CASSSILPGPSYEQYF. The DNA for the CDR3 is TGTGCCAGCAGCTCCATACTACCGGGACCCTCCTACGAGCAGTACTTC. The chain is built from TRBV28 and TRBJ2-7, with D perhaps given as TRBD1 or TRBD2 (5 bases each). The length of the CDR3 is 16 residues. V lost 6 bases, J lost 0 bases, and 18 bases lay in between. The germline gives CDR1 MDHEN, CDR2 SYDVKM. Based on the CDR3 plus reference TRBV28 and TRBJ2-7, the full variable domain is DVKVTQSSRYLVKRTGEKVFLECVQDMDHENMFWYRQDPGLGLRLIYFSYDVKMKEKGDIPEGYSVSREKKERFSLILESASTNQTSMYLCASSSILPGPSYEQYFGPGTRLTVT.

The sample holds a few counts of this clonotype. The chain links TRBV29-1 to TRBJ2-7; unclear D gene. The CDR3 is 15 amino acids. V gave up 0 bases and J gave up 0 bases, with 12 bases separating them. The V gene's germline CDR1 is SQVTM and CDR2 ANQGSEA. This CDR3 reads CSVEDSGRSSYEQYF. CDR3 bases: TGCAGCGTTGAAGATTCCGGACGGAGCTCCTACGAGCAGTACTTC.

This clonotype came up once. This chain links TRBV24-1 with TRBJ1-1; maybe TRBD1 (5 bases). Per germline, CDR1 KGHDR and CDR2 SFDVKD. The CDR3 contains 13 residues. V was pared by 4 bases and J by 6 bases, with 11 bases between. The CDR3 coding sequence is TGTGCCACCAGTGAGCCGGGGGTCCCTGAAGCTTTCTTT. Translation: CATSEPGVPEAFF.

The rearrangement uses TRBV7-3 and TRBJ2-1, with TRBD2 matching over 12 bases. The CDR3 is 18 amino acids. In germline, CDR1 is SGHTA, CDR2 FQGTGA. J was trimmed by 4 bases and V by 4 bases; bases with no gene match: 11. The CDR3 region is CASSSAPSGGASYNEQFF. CDR3 sequence (DNA): TGTGCCAGCAGCTCAGCCCCTAGCGGGGGGGCCAGTTACAATGAGCAGTTCTTC.

V gene TRBV20-1 combines with J gene TRBJ1-5; D not resolved. This CDR3 is 17 amino acids long. Trimming took 1 base from V and 4 from J, leaving 20 bases between them. Germline CDR1 reads DFQATT; CDR2 reads SNEGSKA (reference sequence). CDR3 region: CSARVSGFLTSNQPQHF. The CDR3 coding sequence is TGCAGTGCTAGAGTATCGGGGTTTCTAACTAGTAATCAGCCCCAGCATTTT.

Turning to this clonotype: At one of its ends the junction is not consistent with the germline gene, which may arise from a read error. This chain joins TRBV5-1 and TRBJ2-5; D gene ambiguous. Germline V gene sequence: CDR1 SGHRS, CDR2 YFSETQ. The CDR3 contains 11 residues. The CDR3 here is CASSLEETRYF. The CDR3 DNA reads as TGCGCCAGCAGCTTGGAGGAGACCCGGTACTTC.

This clonotype was found a few times. J is TRBJ2-7 and V is TRBV3-1; 11 nucleotides line up with TRBD2. J was trimmed by 3 bases and V by 2 bases; bases with no gene match: 3. The CDR3 extends over 15 amino acids. CDR1 and CDR2 (germline): LGHDT, YNNKEL (reference sequence). CDR3 in DNA: TGTGCCAGCAGCCAAACTAGCGGGAGTTACTACGAGCAGTACTTC. It specifies CASSQTSGSYYEQYF.

The V call is TRBV6-2 or TRBV6-3, the J call TRBJ1-2; a possible D gene is TRBD1 (6 bases). The CDR3 is 13 residues long. V was pared by 5 bases and J by 4 bases, with 11 bases between. Germline V CDR1 and CDR2: MNHEY, SVGEGT. The CDR3 DNA sequence: TGTGCCAGCAGTCAAGGGGGTTCCTATGGCTACACCTTC. Translating gives CASSQGGSYGYTF.

The CDR3 nucleotides are TGCAGTGCTATGGACAGGAGTACAGATACGCAGTATTTT. Residues: CSAMDRSTDTQYF. This chain links TRBV20-1 with TRBJ2-3; 7 bases are shared with TRBD1. V gave up 4 bases and J gave up 3 bases; unmatched junction bases: 4. The germline CDR1 and CDR2 sequences are DFQATT and SNEGSKA (reference sequence). This CDR3 region has 13 residues.

V is TRBV6-5 and J is TRBJ2-6, with D tentatively TRBD1 or TRBD2 (6 bases each). Per the germline V gene, CDR1 is MNHEY and CDR2 is SVGAGI. The CDR3 runs 16 residues. Trimming shortened V by 9 bases and J by 5 bases, and 20 bases separated the two germline ends. In DNA form, the CDR3 reads TGTGCCAGTCATAAGAGGGGGGATAGCTGGGCCAACGTCCTGACTTTC. Amino acids: CASHKRGDSWANVLTF.

Turning to this clonotype: This may be a read error, as it is one base from a much larger clone. The chain joins TRBV6-2 or TRBV6-3 to TRBJ2-1; no clear D gene. Germline-derived CDR1 and CDR2 are MNHEY and SVGEGT. Trimming stripped 2 bases from V and 4 bases from J, with 6 bases between. The CDR3 has 13 residues. As DNA, the CDR3 is TGTGCCAGCAGTTACGCGGAGTACAATGAGCAGTTCTTC. Amino acids: CASSYAEYNEQFF.

This clonotype was seen a handful of times. V is TRBV9 and J is TRBJ2-7, with 9 bases aligning to TRBD1. The V gene end was trimmed by 6 bases and the J gene end by 5 bases; junction bases not matched to a gene: 6. The CDR3 length is 13 residues. The germline V gene has CDR1 SGDLS and CDR2 YYNGEE. CDR3 DNA sequence: TGTGCCAGCATCAGGACAGGGGCCCACGAGCAGTACTTC. Protein: CASIRTGAHEQYF.

A few counts support this clonotype. The chain links TRBV12-3 or TRBV12-4 to TRBJ1-2; 9 bases map to TRBD1. The CDR3 totals 15 residues. With V trimmed by 7 bases and J by 2 bases, 8 bases remained unmatched. CDR3 in amino acids: CASTPSGTGNYGYTF. The CDR3 region has the DNA TGTGCCAGCACCCCCAGTGGGACAGGGAACTATGGCTACACCTTC.

The chain uses TRBV5-1 and TRBJ1-6; possible D gene TRBD1, 6 bases. The CDR3 has 14 residues. Germline V gives CDR1 SGHRS, CDR2 YFSETQ. V was cut by 2 bases and J by 8 bases, with 11 bases left in between. The CDR3 DNA reads TGCGCCAGCAGCTTCGGGGGCACGGATTCACCCCTCCACTTT. Translation gives CASSFGGTDSPLHF.

The chain has TRBV20-1 and TRBJ2-1; 8 nucleotides align to TRBD2. The germline V gene has CDR1 DFQATT and CDR2 SNEGSKA (reference sequence). The CDR3 has 14 residues. With V trimmed by 6 bases and J by 3 bases, 7 bases remained unmatched. The CDR3: CSAPTGGNYNEQFF. CDR3 sequence (DNA): TGCAGTGCCCCTACGGGGGGGAACTACAATGAGCAGTTCTTC.

This sequence joins TRBV5-6 and TRBJ2-2, with D unclear. V lost 3 bases and J lost 0, with 6 bases in between. Germline V lookup: CDR1 SGHDT, CDR2 YYEEEE. This CDR3 is 14 amino acids long. CDR3 DNA sequence: TGTGCCAGCAGCTGGAGCTCGAACACCGGGGAGCTGTTTTTT. Translation gives CASSWSSNTGELFF.

The chain couples TRBV4-1 to TRBJ2-7; 8 bases are a match to TRBD1. V lost 1 base to trimming and J lost 7 bases; unmatched junction nucleotides: 6. The CDR3 contains 14 residues. The germline CDR1 and CDR2 sequences are MGHRA and YSYEKL. The CDR3 region has the DNA TGCGCCAGCAGCCAAGTTCAGGGGGCGGAAGAGCAGTACTTC. Translated, it gives CASSQVQGAEEQYF.

V is TRBV7-9 and J is TRBJ2-7; D uncertain. Germline CDR1 SEHNR, CDR2 FQNEAQ (reference sequence). This CDR3 has 12 residues. Trimming stripped 5 bases from V and 2 bases from J, with 7 bases between. CDR3 protein: CASSPITYEQYF. The CDR3 coding sequence is TGTGCCAGCAGCCCCATCACCTACGAGCAGTACTTC.

This rearrangement joins TRBV24-1 to TRBJ2-2, with a tentative D call TRBD2 (5 bases). The V end was cut by 5 bases, the J end by 0 bases, with 15 bases between. The germline V gene encodes CDR1 KGHDR and CDR2 SFDVKD. The CDR3 spans 17 residues. The CDR3 DNA sequence: TGTGCCACCAGTGCTAGCTGGGAACCTCCGAACACCGGGGAGCTGTTTTTT. Residues: CATSASWEPPNTGELFF.

This clonotype was detected a few times. This sequence joins TRBV6-5 and TRBJ2-1; unclear D gene. V lost 10 bases and J 5 bases, leaving 12 bases between the germline ends. Germline V lookup: CDR1 MNHEY, CDR2 SVGAGI. CDR3 length: 12 residues. In nucleotides, the CDR3 is TGTGCCACCCAGGCGCTTAACAATGAGCAGTTCTTC. Amino acid sequence: CATQALNNEQFF.

With regard to this clonotype: One junction end does not reproduce the germline sequence, and a read error may be involved. The J gene is TRBJ2-3, the V gene TRBV2, with 9 bases fitting TRBD2. CDR1 is SNHLY, CDR2 FYNNEI, per germline. This CDR3 region has 16 residues. The DNA for the CDR3 is TGTGCCAGCAGTGAGCTGCGGGGGGGCGGCACGGATACGCAGTATTTT. It translates to CASSELRGGGTDTQYF.

This chain joins TRBV2 and TRBJ2-4; 10 bases are a match to TRBD2. The J call may not be correct, given that the DNA end is closer to TRBJ2-7. CDR3 length equals 14 residues. Germline loops: CDR1 SNHLY, CDR2 FYNNEI. As DNA, the CDR3 is TGTGCCATCGACGGGACTAGCGTAAGCTACGAGCAGTACTTC. Translating it yields CAIDGTSVSYEQYF.

The chain recombines TRBV7-9 with TRBJ2-7; tentative D call: TRBD2 (5 bases). The CDR3 spans 18 residues. The ends were cut back, 5 bases at V and 2 bases at J, with 25 bases in the middle. Germline CDR1 and CDR2: SEHNR and FQNEAQ (reference sequence). This CDR3 is CASSLPKTARGRTYEQYF. Written as DNA, the CDR3 is TGTGCCAGCAGCCTCCCTAAAACCGCCCGGGGTCGGACCTACGAGCAGTACTTC.

The rearrangement joins TRBV20-1 to TRBJ2-4; 7 bases are a match to TRBD2. The J call may be wrong; the DNA end is better matched by TRBJ2-7. The CDR3 is 14 amino acids. Germline CDR1 DFQATT, CDR2 SNEGSKA (reference sequence). The CDR3 sequence: CSARAGGGLYEQYF. As DNA, the CDR3 is TGCAGTGCTAGAGCTGGGGGGGGACTCTACGAGCAGTACTTC.

This clonotype turned up a few times. V usage is TRBV7-6 and J usage is TRBJ1-2; D possibly corresponds to TRBD1 (5 bases). The ends were cut back, 2 bases at V and 7 bases at J, with 26 bases in the middle. This CDR3 is 18 amino acids long. Germline CDR1 SGHVS, CDR2 FNYEAQ. This chain's CDR3 is CASSLFPASDGGGVGYTF. Written as DNA, the CDR3 is TGTGCCAGCAGCTTATTTCCGGCGTCGGACGGCGGGGGGGTTGGCTACACCTTC.